This T cell receptor (beta chain) emerged from a study of read filtering for tumor transcriptome and immune sequencing. This clonotype occurred a few times. Germline CDR1 and CDR2: SQVTM and ANQGSEA. There are 11 residues in the CDR3. V was shortened by 4 bases and J by 0 bases, with 3 bases between the two germline ends. From roughly 390 ng of RNA, a library with molecular barcoded alpha/delta and beta/gamma adaptors was made. TCRdb itself ran the reads through MiXCR, one entry per CDR3 protein. The table has some 62,000 distinct CDR3 sequences, about 14% seen once. Specimen: a population of CD138-negative cells sorted from bone marrow. The rearrangement uses TRBV29-1 and TRBJ1-1; no clear D gene. The sequence derives from a donor aged 40 or over with multiple myeloma. CDR3 coding DNA: TGCAGCGTTGTGTTGAACACTGAAGCTTTCTTT. Its protein is CSVVLNTEAFF.